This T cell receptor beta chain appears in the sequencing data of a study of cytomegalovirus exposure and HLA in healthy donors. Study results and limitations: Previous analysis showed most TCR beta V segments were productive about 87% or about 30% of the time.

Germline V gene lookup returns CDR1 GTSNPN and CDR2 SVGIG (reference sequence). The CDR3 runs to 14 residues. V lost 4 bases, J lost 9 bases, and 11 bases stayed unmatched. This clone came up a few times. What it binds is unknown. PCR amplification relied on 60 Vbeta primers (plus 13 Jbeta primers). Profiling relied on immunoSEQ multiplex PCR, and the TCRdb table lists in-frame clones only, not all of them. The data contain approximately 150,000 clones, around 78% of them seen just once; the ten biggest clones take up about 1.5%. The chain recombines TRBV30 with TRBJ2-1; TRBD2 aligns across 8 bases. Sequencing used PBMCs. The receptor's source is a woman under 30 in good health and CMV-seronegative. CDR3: CAWKPREGLGEQFF. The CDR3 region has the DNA TGTGCCTGGAAACCCCGGGAGGGCCTTGGTGAGCAGTTCTTC.